Below are 16 T cell receptor beta chains sequenced from a single sample in a study of CD8 T cells in ankylosing spondylitis (dated by TCRdb to about 2017). Library preparation was by 5' RACE. The reads were generated on an Illumina HiSeq 2500. Clones were called with MiXCR by TCRdb after fastp trimmed the public reads at Q25, and only in-frame beta chains were retained. Each record represents a unique CDR3 protein, reported with the most common genes and DNA among its rows. The sample table contains about 220,000 distinct CDR3 sequences; only one count was recorded for 20% to 30% of them. In total, the top ten clones hold 6.6% of the sample. Sequencing was performed on blood, either unsorted or a sorted T cell fraction (not recorded which). The receptor source for this set is a male donor with ankylosing spondylitis or in good health (not recorded which).

This clonotype has at least ten counts. V is TRBV12-3 or TRBV12-4 and J is TRBJ2-5; D possibly uses TRBD1 or TRBD2 (5 bases each). V gave up 4 bases and J gave up 5 bases, with 8 bases separating them. The CDR3 length is 12 residues. Here the CDR3 DNA reads TGTGCCAGCAGTTCGGGGCCGGAGACCCAGTACTTC. Translation: CASSSGPETQYF.

This clonotype has at least ten counts. This sequence joins TRBV20-1 and TRBJ2-3, with 8 bases fitting TRBD2. V shed 2 bases and J 0 bases; nucleotides not matched to a gene: 1. Germline CDR1 reads DFQATT; CDR2 reads SNEGSKA (reference sequence). The CDR3 loop spans 14 amino acids. The CDR3 bases are TGCAGTGCTAGACTAGCGGGCAGCACAGATACGCAGTATTTT. Translating gives CSARLAGSTDTQYF.

This clonotype was counted many times. The chain recombines TRBV5-6 with TRBJ2-3, with 10 bases identical to TRBD2. Trimming took 5 bases from V and 3 from J; bases not matched to a gene: 15. Germline CDR1 SGHDT, CDR2 YYEEEE. The CDR3 spans 18 residues. The CDR3: CASSEKHTGLAWTDTQYF. The CDR3 DNA reads TGTGCCAGCAGTGAAAAACACACGGGACTAGCGTGGACAGATACGCAGTATTTT.

This clonotype was detected ten times or more. The chain joins TRBV9 to TRBJ2-7; D may be TRBD1 or TRBD2 (6 bases each). Between the trimmed V and J ends, which lost 0 bases and 6 bases, there was a span of 10 bases. CDR3 length: 13 amino acids. In germline, CDR1 is SGDLS, CDR2 YYNGEE. The DNA for the CDR3 is TGTGCCAGCAGCGTAGAGGGGGGCTGCGAGCAGTACTTC. It encodes CASSVEGGCEQYF.

The chain combines TRBV2 with TRBJ1-2; D call uncertain. The germline V gene encodes CDR1 SNHLY and CDR2 FYNNEI. The CDR3 totals 11 residues. Trimming cost V 9 bases and J 6 bases, with 11 bases left between them. The CDR3 sequence: CASTFPDGYTF. The CDR3 bases are TGTGCCAGTACTTTTCCGGATGGCTACACCTTC.

At least ten counts were recorded for this clonotype. The gene calls are TRBV10-3 and TRBJ2-3; 9 positions match TRBD2. In germline, CDR1 is ENHRY, CDR2 SYGVKD. V lost 10 bases and J lost 0; bases outside the gene matches: 8. The CDR3 runs 15 residues. The CDR3 sequence: CATGLAKDSTDTQYF. The CDR3 DNA is TGTGCCACCGGACTAGCGAAGGATAGCACAGATACGCAGTATTTT.

This rearrangement joins TRBV20-1 to TRBJ2-7, with 8 bases matching TRBD1. V dropped 5 bases and J dropped 1; count of bases not matched to a gene: 4. Germline CDR1 is DFQATT and CDR2 is SNEGSKA (reference sequence). CDR3 length: 13 residues. CDR3 loop: CSAGQGRSYEQYF. Here the CDR3 DNA reads TGCAGTGCTGGACAGGGCAGGTCCTACGAGCAGTACTTC.

This clonotype was detected many times. The J gene is TRBJ2-7, the V gene TRBV20-1, with 9 bases fitting TRBD2. CDR3 size: 14 residues. The V gene's germline CDR1 is DFQATT and CDR2 SNEGSKA (reference sequence). The ends lost 4 bases at V and 5 bases at J; junction bases unmatched: 9. The CDR3 sequence is CSATTGTSTDEQYF. The DNA for the CDR3 is TGCAGTGCTACCACCGGGACTAGCACGGACGAGCAGTACTTC.

This clonotype was detected only a few times. The chain uses TRBV12-3 or TRBV12-4 and TRBJ2-5; D possibly corresponds to TRBD2 (6 bases). V was trimmed by 6 bases and J by 9 bases, leaving 17 bases between them. The CDR3 runs 13 residues. Here the CDR3 reads CASSRDGWGAQYF. The CDR3 nucleotides read TGTGCCAGCAGCAGGGACGGTTGGGGGGCCCAGTACTTC.

The table lists this clonotype with many counts. The chain links TRBV27 to TRBJ2-3, with 12 bases identical to TRBD2. CDR1 and CDR2 from the germline V gene are MNHEY and SMNVEV (reference sequence). Trimming cost V 10 bases and J 1 base; bases outside gene matches: 3. This CDR3 region has 14 residues. CDR3 DNA: TGTGCCACCGGACTAGCGGGGCGCACAGATACGCAGTATTTT. Encoded protein: CATGLAGRTDTQYF.

The sample holds many counts of this clonotype. V is TRBV7-2 and J is TRBJ2-3, with D unclear. Germline-derived CDR1 and CDR2 are SGHTA and FQGNSA. Trimming left V 5 bases short and J 7 bases short, with 13 bases between. This CDR3 is built from 13 residues. In nucleotides, the CDR3 is TGTGCCAGCAGCCAGAAGGCTGGTAATACGCAGTATTTT. This encodes CASSQKAGNTQYF.

This clonotype was observed many times. The chain links TRBV25-1 to TRBJ1-4; TRBD1 is a possible D gene (5 bases). V shed 6 bases and J shed 1 base, with 9 bases lying between them. Germline V gives CDR1 MGHDK, CDR2 SYGVNS. The CDR3 extends over 14 amino acids. CDR3 nucleotides: TGTGCCAGCAGGAGCCAGGGAACTAATGAAAAACTGTTTTTT. Encoded protein: CASRSQGTNEKLFF.

In its sample, this clonotype was seen once. J is TRBJ2-1 and V is TRBV5-1; TRBD2 agrees at 10 bases. Germline assignment: CDR1 SGHRS and CDR2 YFSETQ. This CDR3 region has 15 residues. Unmatched junction bases numbered 9, after V lost 4 bases and J lost 8 bases. DNA for the CDR3: TGCGCCAGCAGCATTAGCGGGAGGACGGGCGATGAGCAGTTCTTC. Amino acids: CASSISGRTGDEQFF.

Here the CDR3 DNA reads TGTGCCAGCTGCTTAATATCCGGGAGAGATACAGATACGCAGTATTTT. This gives the protein CASCLISGRDTDTQYF. The chain couples TRBV12-3 or TRBV12-4 to TRBJ2-3; possibly TRBD2 for D (6 bases). This CDR3 spans 16 amino acids. The germline V and J ends were trimmed by 8 bases and 3 bases, with 21 bases remaining between them.

There are a few counts of this clonotype. This chain connects TRBV20-1 to TRBJ2-1, with TRBD2 matching over 7 bases. The ends lost 6 bases at V and 5 bases at J; junction bases unmatched: 13. The germline V gene encodes CDR1 DFQATT and CDR2 SNEGSKA (reference sequence). The length of the CDR3 is 15 residues. The CDR3 DNA follows: TGCAGTGCCAACCGCCAGGGAGGGCCTCACAATGAGCAGTTCTTC. This sequence encodes CSANRQGGPHNEQFF.

V usage is TRBV5-4 and J usage is TRBJ2-7; D remains unclear. With 0 bases removed from V and 1 base from J, the gap between germline ends came to 14 bases. CDR1 SGHNT and CDR2 YYREEE come from the germline V gene (reference sequence). The CDR3 sequence is 16 residues long. DNA for the CDR3: TGTGCCAGCAGCTTGGCCGGAGAAGGGATTTCCTACGAGCAGTACTTC. This codes for CASSLAGEGISYEQYF.